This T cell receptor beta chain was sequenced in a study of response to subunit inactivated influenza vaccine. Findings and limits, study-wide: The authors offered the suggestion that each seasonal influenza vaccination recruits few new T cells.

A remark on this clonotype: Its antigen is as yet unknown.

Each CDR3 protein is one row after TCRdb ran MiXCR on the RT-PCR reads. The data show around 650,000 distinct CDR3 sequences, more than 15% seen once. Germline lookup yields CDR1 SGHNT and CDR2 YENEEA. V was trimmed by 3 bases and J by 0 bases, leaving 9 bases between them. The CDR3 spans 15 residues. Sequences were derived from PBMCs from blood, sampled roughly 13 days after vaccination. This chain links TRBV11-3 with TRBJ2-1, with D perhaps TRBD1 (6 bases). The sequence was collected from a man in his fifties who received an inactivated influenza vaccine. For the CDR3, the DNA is TGTGCCAGCAGCTTTTTAGGGGGCTCCTACAATGAGCAGTTCTTC. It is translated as CASSFLGGSYNEQFF.